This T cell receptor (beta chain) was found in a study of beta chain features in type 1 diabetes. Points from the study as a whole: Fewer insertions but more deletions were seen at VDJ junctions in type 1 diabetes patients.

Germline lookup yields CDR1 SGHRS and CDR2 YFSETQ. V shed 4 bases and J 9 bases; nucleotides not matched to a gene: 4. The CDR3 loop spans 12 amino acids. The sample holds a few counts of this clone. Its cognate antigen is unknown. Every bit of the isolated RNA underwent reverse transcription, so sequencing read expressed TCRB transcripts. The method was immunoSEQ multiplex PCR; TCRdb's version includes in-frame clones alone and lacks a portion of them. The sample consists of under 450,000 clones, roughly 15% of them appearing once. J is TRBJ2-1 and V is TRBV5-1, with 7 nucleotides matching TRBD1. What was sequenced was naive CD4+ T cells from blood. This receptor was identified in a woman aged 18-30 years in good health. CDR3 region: CASSPTGVEQFF. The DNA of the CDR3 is TGCGCCAGCAGCCCAACAGGGGTTGAGCAGTTCTTC.